This paragraph reports one T cell receptor beta chain. Germline V gene lookup returns CDR1 SGHDT and CDR2 YYEEEE. The V and J ends lost 0 bases and 4 bases respectively, with 8 bases between them. The CDR3 covers 14 residues. The data are from a study of blood T cell repertoires in COVID-19. TCRdb keeps only in-frame clones here, not all; method: immunoSEQ multiplex PCR. In the table there are 200,000 to 250,000 clones, about 90% of which are singletons. This chain connects TRBV5-6 to TRBJ2-1; D gene ambiguous. This TCR was sampled from a woman aged 55-75 years with acute or convalescent COVID-19. Sequenced sample: peripheral blood. The CDR3 DNA is TGTGCCAGCAGCTTGGGCAGTAATTACAATGAGCAGTTCTTC. It yields the protein CASSLGSNYNEQFF. Complete variable domain (other parts from reference TRBV5-6 and TRBJ2-1): DAGVTQSPTHLIKTRGQQVTLRCSPKSGHDTVSWYQQALGQGPQFIFQYYEEEERQRGNFPDRFSGHQFPNYSSELNVNALLLGDSALYLCASSLGSNYNEQFFGPGTRLTVL.